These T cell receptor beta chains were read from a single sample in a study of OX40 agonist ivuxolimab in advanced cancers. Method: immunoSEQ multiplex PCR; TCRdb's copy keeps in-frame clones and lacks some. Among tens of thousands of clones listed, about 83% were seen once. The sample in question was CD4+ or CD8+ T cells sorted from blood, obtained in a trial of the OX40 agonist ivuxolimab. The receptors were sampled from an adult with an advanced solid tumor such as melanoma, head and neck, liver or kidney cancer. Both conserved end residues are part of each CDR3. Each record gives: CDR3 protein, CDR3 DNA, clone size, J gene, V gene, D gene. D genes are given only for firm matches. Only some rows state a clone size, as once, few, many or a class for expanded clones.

CASSPQTVYNEQFF TGCGCCAGCAGCCCACAGACAGTTTACAATGAGCAGTTCTTC NA TRBJ2-1 TRBV5-1 NA
CASSEGDSRMNTEAFF TGTGCCAGCAGCGAGGGGGACAGTAGAATGAACACTGAAGCTTTCTTT NA TRBJ1-1 TRBV9 TRBD1
CASSLFGGVTGELFF TGTGCCAGCAGTTTATTCGGGGGTGTAACCGGGGAGCTGTTTTTT NA TRBJ2-2 TRBV27 NA
CASSLGPGKYEQYF TGTGCCAGCAGCTTAGGACCCGGGAAATACGAGCAGTACTTC NA TRBJ2-7 TRBV7-3 NA
CASSAKGGSHYEQYF TGTGCCAGTAGTGCAAAAGGGGGCTCCCACTACGAGCAGTACTTC NA TRBJ2-7 TRBV19 TRBD1
CASSQGSATGGAGNYGYTF TGCGCCAGCAGCCAAGGATCGGCTACAGGGGGCGCTGGAAACTATGGCTACACCTTC NA TRBJ1-2 TRBV4-1 TRBD1
CASSPSPSSGSGETQYF TGCGCCAGCAGCCCATCTCCTTCCTCAGGGTCGGGAGAGACCCAGTACTTC NA TRBJ2-5 TRBV4-3 NA
CASSENPNTGELFF TGTGCCAGCAGTGAAAACCCGAACACCGGGGAGCTGTTTTTT NA TRBJ2-2 TRBV6-4 NA
CASSYGASATNEKLFF TGCGCCAGCAGCTATGGGGCTTCTGCAACTAATGAAAAACTGTTTTTT few TRBJ1-4 TRBV4-1 NA
CASSEGGGYNEQFF TGCGCCAGCAGTGAGGGGGGGGGCTACAATGAGCAGTTCTTC once TRBJ2-1 TRBV10-2 TRBD2
CASSLFPAGASTDTQYF TGTGCCAGCAGCTTATTCCCAGCGGGGGCTAGCACAGATACGCAGTATTTT NA TRBJ2-3 TRBV7-6 TRBD2
CASSLRLSGNEQFF TGTGCCAGCAGTTTGCGGCTATCCGGCAATGAGCAGTTCTTC NA TRBJ2-1 TRBV27 NA
CASSISNYNSPLHF TGTGCCAGTAGTATATCCAATTATAATTCACCCCTCCACTTT few TRBJ1-6 TRBV19 NA
CASSEESGALEAFF TGTGCCAGCAGTGAAGAGAGTGGGGCCCTTGAAGCTTTCTTT NA TRBJ1-1 TRBV2 NA
CASSPPMRNTEAFF TGTGCCAGCAGCCCCCCGATGAGGAACACTGAAGCTTTCTTT NA TRBJ1-1 TRBV7-9 NA
CASSFGDSDTGELFF TGTGCCAGCAGCTTTGGGGACTCGGACACCGGGGAGCTGTTTTTT NA TRBJ2-2 TRBV5-1 NA
CASSPRTDWPYEQYF TGTGCCAGCAGCCCCCGGACTGATTGGCCCTACGAGCAGTACTTC NA TRBJ2-7 TRBV11-2 NA
CASSGRTVNTEAFF TGTGCCAGTAGTGGGCGGACGGTGAACACTGAAGCTTTCTTT NA TRBJ1-1 TRBV19 NA
CASSSRVGGAPDTQYF TGTGCCAGCAGCTCCAGGGTCGGGGGGGCGCCAGATACGCAGTATTTT NA TRBJ2-3 TRBV7-8 TRBD2
CASSPTHRGWGEQFF TGTGCCAGCAGCCCTACACACAGGGGTTGGGGTGAGCAGTTCTTC NA TRBJ2-1 TRBV7-2 TRBD1
CASSGYGTSNNEQFF TGTGCCAGCAGCGGATACGGGACTAGCAACAATGAGCAGTTCTTC NA TRBJ2-1 TRBV11-3 TRBD2
CASSIDGGNQPQHF TGTGCCAGTAGTATCGACGGGGGGAATCAGCCCCAGCATTTT NA TRBJ1-5 TRBV19 NA
CASSLVVFATNEKLFF TGTGCCAGCAGCTTAGTAGTATTTGCAACTAATGAAAAACTGTTTTTT NA TRBJ1-4 TRBV7-8 NA
CAHKGQGPYGYTF TGTGCCCACAAGGGACAGGGGCCCTATGGCTACACCTTC NA TRBJ1-2 TRBV10-3 TRBD1
CASSLKETQYF TGTGCCAGCAGCTTAAAAGAGACCCAGTACTTC NA TRBJ2-5 TRBV7-9 NA
CSVEILFQGRGYTF TGCAGCGTTGAAATCCTTTTTCAGGGGAGAGGCTACACCTTC NA TRBJ1-2 TRBV29-1 NA
CASSSSGLPIYEQYF TGTGCCAGCAGTTCGTCCGGGCTTCCAATTTACGAGCAGTACTTC once TRBJ2-7 TRBV7-2 NA
CASSRGQIGELFF TGCGCCAGCAGTAGGGGGCAGATCGGGGAGCTGTTTTTT NA TRBJ2-2 TRBV10-1 TRBD1
CASSPGQVGSPLHF TGTGCCAGCTCACCAGGACAGGTGGGGTCACCCCTCCACTTT NA TRBJ1-6 TRBV18 TRBD1
CASSRYTDTGELFF TGTGCCAGCAGTCGATATACCGATACCGGGGAGCTGTTTTTT NA TRBJ2-2 TRBV6-5 NA
CASSQALAYEQYF TGTGCCAGCAGCCAAGCGCTAGCCTACGAGCAGTACTTC NA TRBJ2-7 TRBV14 NA
CASSLVGLASTDTQYF TGTGCCAGCAGCTTAGTAGGGCTAGCGAGCACAGATACGCAGTATTTT NA TRBJ2-3 TRBV7-8 NA
CASSDGTGGGLETQYF TGTGCCAGCAGTGATGGGACAGGGGGTGGGTTGGAGACCCAGTACTTC NA TRBJ2-5 TRBV2 TRBD1
CASSSQQGYWGYTF TGTGCCAGCAGCTCCCAACAGGGCTATTGGGGCTACACCTTC NA TRBJ1-2 TRBV5-6 NA
CASSPKGDTEAFF TGTGCCAGTAGTCCAAAGGGGGACACTGAAGCTTTCTTT NA TRBJ1-1 TRBV19 NA